These 20 T cell receptor beta chains originate from one sample sequenced in a study of blood T cell repertoires in COVID-19. TCRdb's copy holds only in-frame clones and misses some; the assay was immunoSEQ multiplex PCR. The profile shows about 82,000 clones, 75% to 90% of them singletons. The sequenced sample consisted of peripheral blood. All receptors derive from a woman in her 40s with active or convalescent COVID-19.

This clone was seen once. CDR3: CASSPHPGGAQYF. In DNA form, the CDR3 reads TGTGCCAGCTCACCACACCCCGGGGGGGCGCAGTATTTT. The chain carries TRBV18 and TRBJ2-3; TRBD2 matches 8 bases. Trimming cost V 1 base and J 10 bases; bases outside gene matches: 4. The CDR3 loop spans 13 amino acids. Germline V CDR1 and CDR2: KGHSH, LQKENI.

The chain is built from TRBV3-1 (or the pseudogene TRBV3-2) and TRBJ2-1, with TRBD2 matching 7 bases. V dropped 3 bases and J dropped 12; count of bases not matched to a gene: 2. Germline assignment: CDR1 LGHDT and CDR2 YNNKEL (reference sequence). This CDR3 is 11 amino acids long. This CDR3 is CASSHPGGQFF. For the CDR3, the DNA is TGTGCCAGCAGCCACCCGGGAGGGCAGTTCTTC.

The genes are TRBV5-1 and TRBJ2-5; 10 nucleotides align to TRBD2. Germline lookup yields CDR1 SGHRS and CDR2 YFSETQ. The V and J ends lost 3 bases and 5 bases, in that order; junction bases with no gene match: 7. The length of the CDR3 is 15 residues. CDR3: CASSSSGRAGETQYF. The CDR3 DNA reads as TGCGCCAGCAGCTCGAGCGGGAGGGCCGGGGAGACCCAGTACTTC.

DNA for the CDR3: TGTGCCAGTAGGGGCGCCGGGACAGGGGATTCCTACGAGCAGTACTTC. The encoded protein is CASRGAGTGDSYEQYF. This sequence joins TRBV19 and TRBJ2-7; 10 bases map to TRBD1. Trimming took 6 bases from V and 1 from J; bases not matched to a gene: 9. Germline V lookup: CDR1 LNHDA, CDR2 SQIVND (reference sequence). The CDR3 totals 16 residues.

In the case of this clone: At one of its ends the junction is not consistent with the germline gene, which may arise from a read error. The CDR3 DNA reads as TGTGCCAGCAGTGGACACGGTGGTCACTTT. Protein: CASSGHGGHF. J is TRBJ1-1 and V is TRBV11-2, with D perhaps matching TRBD1 (5 bases). The CDR3 covers 10 residues. The germline CDR1 and CDR2 sequences are SGHAT and FQNNGV.

The rearrangement joins TRBV7-2 to TRBJ2-3; 10 nucleotides match TRBD2. Germline V gene data show CDR1 as SGHTA and CDR2 as FQGNSA. With 2 bases clipped from V and 5 bases from J, the junction kept 4 bases outside the gene matches. The CDR3 is 15 residues long. CDR3 in DNA: TGTGCCAGCAGCTTAAGAGCGGGGGGGAAAGATACGCAGTATTTT. This gives the protein CASSLRAGGKDTQYF.

This chain connects TRBV5-1 to TRBJ2-7; tentatively, D is TRBD1 (6 bases). The CDR3 totals 14 residues. Germline CDR1 SGHRS, CDR2 YFSETQ. Trimming took off 1 base at V and 2 bases at J, with 10 bases between the two ends. CDR3: CASSLYGQPYEQYF. The DNA of the CDR3 is TGCGCCAGCAGCTTGTATGGACAGCCCTACGAGCAGTACTTC.

The chain uses TRBV18 and TRBJ2-2; TRBD1 matches at 7 bases. The CDR3 is made up of 17 amino acids. V was pared by 1 base and J by 1 base, with 6 bases of the junction left unmatched. Germline assignment: CDR1 KGHSH and CDR2 LQKENI. CDR3 sequence (DNA): TGTGCCAGCTCACCACAGAGAACAGGGGAGAACACCGGGGAGCTGTTTTTT. Its protein is CASSPQRTGENTGELFF.

V and J are TRBV6-2 or TRBV6-3 and TRBJ2-6, with D possibly being TRBD2 (6 bases). Germline V gene sequence: CDR1 MNHEY, CDR2 SVGEGT. This CDR3 is 18 amino acids long. V lost 0 bases, J lost 4 bases, and 16 bases lay in between. The CDR3 reads CASSYSRGLKGGANVLTF. As DNA, the CDR3 is TGTGCCAGCAGTTACTCGCGGGGCCTTAAAGGCGGGGCCAACGTCCTGACTTTC.

This chain connects TRBV28 to TRBJ1-1; 7 positions match TRBD1. The CDR3 has 16 amino acids. With 7 bases clipped from V and 0 bases from J, the junction kept 11 bases outside the gene matches. Germline values: CDR1 MDHEN, CDR2 SYDVKM. The CDR3 DNA sequence: TGTGCCAGCACCGGGCGGAGGGGGCCGTTGAACACTGAAGCTTTCTTT. Translated, it gives CASTGRRGPLNTEAFF.

The DNA of the CDR3 is TGTGCCAGCAGTTTAGCGGAGGACGAGCAGTACTTC. This encodes CASSLAEDEQYF. This rearrangement joins TRBV28 to TRBJ2-7, with D possibly matching TRBD2 (5 bases). CDR1 is MDHEN and CDR2 is SYDVKM in the germline V gene. Trimming shortened V by 2 bases and J by 5 bases, and 7 bases separated the two germline ends. This CDR3 is 12 amino acids long.

V gene TRBV5-1 combines with J gene TRBJ1-2; D is possibly TRBD1 (5 bases). Trimming cost V 0 bases and J 5 bases, with 8 bases left between them. CDR1 is SGHRS and CDR2 is YFSETQ in the germline V gene. This CDR3 is built from 13 residues. The DNA of the CDR3 is TGCGCCAGCAGCTTGGGGACAACGTATGGCTACACCTTC. Encoded protein: CASSLGTTYGYTF.

This clone was detected a few times. This rearrangement joins TRBV27 to TRBJ1-4; 7 nucleotides agree with TRBD1. With V trimmed by 6 bases and J by 7 bases, 8 bases remained unmatched. The CDR3 has 14 amino acids. Germline CDR1 and CDR2: MNHEY and SMNVEV (reference sequence). CDR3: CASSPRGHGEKLFF. In DNA form, the CDR3 reads TGTGCCAGCAGCCCGAGGGGGCATGGTGAAAAACTGTTTTTT.

This chain joins TRBV30 and TRBJ1-5; possible D gene TRBD1, 6 bases. Germline V gives CDR1 GTSNPN, CDR2 SVGIG (reference sequence). Trimming took off 0 bases at V and 8 bases at J, with 14 bases between the two ends. This CDR3 contains 14 residues. This CDR3 reads CAWSVSGAIEPQHF. DNA of the CDR3: TGTGCCTGGAGTGTGTCAGGGGCTATCGAGCCCCAGCATTTT.

This chain joins TRBV21-1 and TRBJ2-1; the table names TRBD2, a call not compared with the DNA. TRBV21-1 is described as a pseudogene. This CDR3 contains 15 residues. Here the CDR3 DNA reads TGTGCCAGCAGCAGCGGGGGCCCCTCCTACAATGAGCAGTTCTTC. Protein product: CASSSGGPSYNEQFF.

The chain is built from TRBV7-2 and TRBJ1-2; 8 positions agree with TRBD1. The junction had 11 bases not matched to a gene; V was cut back by 7 bases and J by 4 bases. This CDR3 spans 15 amino acids. CDR1 and CDR2 from the germline V gene are SGHTA and FQGNSA. The DNA of the CDR3 is TGTGCCAGCAAAAGGGGGACAGGTGTTATCTATGGCTACACCTTC. It is translated as CASKRGTGVIYGYTF.

This clone was recorded only once. The chain carries TRBV10-3 and TRBJ2-7, with D possibly matching TRBD1 (5 bases). CDR3 length equals 11 residues. Germline CDR1 is ENHRY and CDR2 is SYGVKD. V was shortened by 4 bases and J by 7 bases, with 8 bases between the two germline ends. In DNA form, the CDR3 reads TGTGCCATCAGTGGTACAGGAGAGCAGTACTTC. This translates into CAISGTGEQYF.

The chain uses TRBV6-4 and TRBJ1-5, with D possibly being TRBD1 (6 bases). Germline CDR1 and CDR2: MRHNA and SNTAGT. Trimming removed 6 bases from V and 0 bases from J, with 24 bases in between. The CDR3 is made up of 19 amino acids. CDR3 coding DNA: TGTGCCAGCAGCGGGACTAGACAGGCCTCCCCTTATAGCAATCAGCCCCAGCATTTT. Its protein is CASSGTRQASPYSNQPQHF.

V is TRBV6-2 or TRBV6-3 and J is TRBJ1-6; 8 positions agree with TRBD1. The CDR3 runs 14 residues. After removal of 6 bases from V and 8 bases from J, the junction contained 6 bases not matched to a gene. The V gene's germline CDR1 is MNHEY and CDR2 SVGEGT. The CDR3 DNA reads as TGTGCCAGCAGCCGGACAGGGTACCATTCACCCCTCCACTTT. It is translated as CASSRTGYHSPLHF.

The chain combines TRBV4-3 with TRBJ2-1; TRBD2 aligns across 12 bases. The V gene's germline CDR1 is LGHNA and CDR2 YSLEER. This CDR3 comprises 17 residues. Trimming removed 2 bases from V and 3 bases from J; junction bases left unmatched: 5. The CDR3 reads CASSQSRLAGDYNEQFF. Written as DNA, the CDR3 is TGCGCCAGCAGCCAATCCAGACTAGCGGGGGACTACAATGAGCAGTTCTTC.